Listed below are T cell receptor beta chains from one sample, sequenced in a study of beta chain features in type 1 diabetes. Clones were read by immunoSEQ multiplex PCR, and TCRdb kept only the in-frame ones, dropping some. The data contain about 320,000 clones, 13% to 15% of them singletons. The specimen was central memory CD4+ T cells from blood. The receptors were gathered from a man between 25 and 39 years old in good health. The CDR3 runs from the conserved cysteine through the conserved F or W. Fields, in order: D gene, V gene, clone size, J gene, CDR3 protein, CDR3 DNA. A D gene is named only where the DNA matches it firmly. Only part of the rows carry a size: once, few, many, or a class if the clone is expanded.

>.|TRBV7-3|few|TRBJ2-1
CASSLTRAAHEQFF
TGTGCCAGCAGCTTAACTCGAGCGGCCCATGAGCAGTTCTTC
>.|TRBV10-3|few|TRBJ2-3
CASSSGSSTDTQYF
TGTGCCAGCTCAAGCGGATCTAGCACAGATACGCAGTATTTT
>.|TRBV9|.|TRBJ2-6
CASSTRASGANVLTF
TGTGCCAGCAGCACCCGTGCCTCTGGGGCCAACGTCCTGACTTTC
>.|TRBV5-4|.|TRBJ1-6
CASSLSQGNSPLHF
TGTGCCAGCAGCTTGTCACAGGGAAATTCACCCCTCCACTTT
>.|TRBV10-2|.|TRBJ1-3
CASRRGDSGNTIYF
TGCGCCAGCAGGAGGGGAGACTCTGGAAACACCATATATTTT
>.|TRBV7-2|many|TRBJ2-3
CASSVDLFFTDTQYF
TGTGCCAGCAGCGTAGACCTCTTCTTCACAGATACGCAGTATTTT
>.|TRBV7-2|many|TRBJ1-2
CASSPEGGGYGYTF
TGTGCCAGCAGTCCTGAGGGGGGCGGGTATGGCTACACCTTC
>.|TRBV6-5|.|TRBJ1-2
CASSYDPGITNYGYTF
TGTGCCAGCAGTTATGATCCCGGGATCACTAACTATGGCTACACCTTC
>.|TRBV11-3|.|TRBJ2-6
CASSNRVLGANVLTF
TGTGCCAGCAGCAACAGGGTACTTGGGGCCAACGTCCTGACTTTC
>.|TRBV9|few|TRBJ2-5
CASSDVQGGQETQYF
TGTGCCAGCAGTGACGTACAGGGTGGGCAAGAGACCCAGTACTTC
>.|TRBV4-1|few|TRBJ2-7
CASSQETGVQYF
TGCGCCAGCAGCCAAGAAACAGGTGTGCAGTACTTC
>.|TRBV10-2|few|TRBJ1-1
CASSEQANTEAFF
TGCGCCAGCAGTGAACAGGCCAACACTGAAGCTTTCTTT
>TRBD2|TRBV7-9|few|TRBJ2-1
CASSATSGIPNEQFF
TGTGCCAGCAGCGCGACTAGCGGTATACCCAATGAGCAGTTCTTC
>TRBD1|TRBV2|few|TRBJ1-2
CASGQGYGYTF
TGTGCCAGCGGACAGGGATATGGCTACACCTTC
>TRBD2|TRBV11-1|.|TRBJ2-1
CASSSQTSGEQQFF
TGTGCCAGCAGCTCCCAAACTAGCGGTGAACAACAGTTCTTC
>.|TRBV9|.|TRBJ2-3
CASSVRENTDTQYF
TGTGCCAGCAGCGTTAGGGAGAACACAGATACGCAGTATTTT
>.|TRBV25-1|.|TRBJ2-2
CASRWRFGELFF
TGTGCCAGCAGATGGAGGTTCGGGGAGCTGTTTTTT
>.|TRBV4-3|few|TRBJ2-2
CASSQSGGGSTGELFF
TGCGCCAGCAGCCAAAGTGGTGGCGGGTCCACCGGGGAGCTGTTTTTT
>.|TRBV6-5|few|TRBJ2-2
CASSDRPTGELFF
TGTGCCAGCAGTGACAGACCCACCGGGGAGCTGTTTTTT
>.|TRBV5-5|few|TRBJ2-3
CASSRELADTQYF
TGTGCCAGCAGTCGGGAATTAGCGGATACGCAGTATTTT
>.|TRBV27|few|TRBJ1-1
CASKLGVGKGVRAFF
TGTGCCAGCAAACTGGGCGTAGGAAAGGGTGTGAGGGCTTTCTTT
>.|TRBV5-6|.|TRBJ2-7
CASSYTTGNGHF
TGTGCCAGCAGCTATACTACCGGGAACGGACACTTC
>TRBD1|TRBV4-1|few|TRBJ2-1
CASSQAEGQGTNEQFF
TGCGCCAGCAGCCAAGCGGAGGGACAGGGAACTAATGAGCAGTTCTTC
>.|TRBV5-1|once|TRBJ2-5
CASRRPDQETQYF
TGCGCCAGCAGGAGGCCGGACCAAGAGACCCAGTACTTC
>.|TRBV19|.|TRBJ1-5
CASSLDSPTTQPQHF
TGTGCCAGTAGTTTGGACAGCCCAACCACCCAGCCCCAGCATTTT
>TRBD1|TRBV30|few|TRBJ1-1
CAWTGQAFLEAFF
TGTGCCTGGACCGGACAGGCCTTCCTTGAAGCTTTCTTT
>TRBD2|TRBV29-1|.|TRBJ2-3
CSVLGRGTDTQYF
TGCAGCGTCCTTGGGCGGGGGACAGATACGCAGTATTTT
>.|TRBV7-7|.|TRBJ2-3
CASSLGLSRGDTQYF
TGTGCTAGCAGCCTCGGACTATCGCGAGGGGATACGCAGTATTTT
>TRBD1|TRBV6-6|few|TRBJ1-2
CASRDSTGDGYTF
TGTGCCAGCAGAGACTCGACAGGGGATGGCTACACCTTC
>.|TRBV14|.|TRBJ2-5
CASSQEGLYQETQYF
TGTGCCAGCAGCCAAGAAGGTCTGTACCAAGAGACCCAGTACTTC
>.|TRBV4-2|few|TRBJ1-6
CASSRAGRGADSPLHF
TGTGCCAGCAGCCGGGCGGGGAGGGGAGCGGATTCACCCCTCCACTTT
>TRBD1|TRBV30|few|TRBJ1-2
CAYRTGRFYGYTF
TGTGCCTACAGGACAGGACGATTCTATGGCTACACCTTC
>.|TRBV10-3|.|TRBJ2-3
CAIGNAAGQSTDTQYF
TGTGCCATCGGGAACGCGGCGGGACAGAGCACAGATACGCAGTATTTT
>.|TRBV10-3|many|TRBJ2-1
CASRAGTANNEQFF
TGTGCCAGCCGAGCCGGGACGGCCAACAATGAGCAGTTCTTC
>TRBD2|TRBV20-1|.|TRBJ2-1
CSASGRGEQFF
TGCAGTGCTAGCGGGAGGGGTGAGCAGTTCTTC
>.|TRBV7-2|.|TRBJ1-2
CASSVTLGGTQGYTF
TGTGCCAGCAGCGTAACCTTAGGCGGGACACAAGGCTACACCTTC
>TRBD2|TRBV5-1|.|TRBJ2-3
CASGASGGAADTQYF
TGCGCCAGCGGTGCTAGCGGGGGGGCTGCAGATACGCAGTATTTT
>.|TRBV2|many|TRBJ2-7
CASSEQAYEQYF
TGTGCCAGCAGTGAGCAGGCATACGAGCAGTACTTC
>.|TRBV5-6|few|TRBJ2-7
CASTRGPPQYEQYF
TGTGCCAGCACCCGGGGTCCCCCCCAGTACGAGCAGTACTTC
>.|TRBV18|few|TRBJ1-4
CASSPTRQEAKKLFF
TGTGCCAGCTCACCTACTCGACAGGAGGCTAAAAAACTGTTTTTT
>TRBD1|TRBV6-1|.|TRBJ1-2
CASMGDRIYGYTF
TGTGCCAGCATGGGGGACAGAATCTATGGCTACACCTTC
>.|TRBV25-1|.|TRBJ1-5
CASRGGDQPQHF
TGTGCCAGCAGGGGGGGTGACCAGCCCCAGCATTTT
>.|TRBV9|.|TRBJ2-1
CASSVDFRTLKNNEQFF
TGTGCCAGCAGCGTAGATTTTCGGACCCTAAAAAACAATGAGCAGTTCTTC
>.|TRBV19|few|TRBJ2-1
CASSIMGASYNEQFF
TGTGCCAGTAGTATAATGGGGGCCTCTTACAATGAGCAGTTCTTC
>TRBD2|TRBV9|few|TRBJ2-5
CASSVGSGGRGETQYF
TGTGCCAGCAGCGTAGGTAGCGGGGGGCGCGGAGAGACCCAGTACTTC
>.|TRBV5-6|few|TRBJ1-4
CASSLGLNRLFF
TGTGCCAGCAGCTTGGGTCTAAATAGGCTGTTTTTT
>.|TRBV7-8|.|TRBJ1-2
CASTKRDGSNYGYTF
TGTGCCAGCACCAAGAGGGACGGTTCTAACTATGGCTACACCTTC
>.|TRBV5-1|few|TRBJ2-1
CASSFSRVGDEQFF
TGCGCCAGCAGCTTTTCCAGGGTGGGAGATGAGCAGTTCTTC
>.|TRBV7-9|.|TRBJ2-3
CASSPRDTGASTDTQYF
TGTGCCAGCAGCCCAAGGGACACCGGAGCTAGCACAGATACGCAGTATTTT
>TRBD1|TRBV5-1|few|TRBJ1-2
CASSRDRGHGYTF
TGCGCCAGCAGCCGGGACAGGGGCCATGGCTACACCTTC
>.|TRBV9|.|TRBJ2-2
CASSVATRTGELFF
TGTGCCAGCAGCGTAGCTACCCGCACCGGGGAGCTGTTTTTT
>TRBD2|TRBV7-7|.|TRBJ2-5
CASSFGLEETQYF
TGTGCCAGCAGCTTTGGACTAGAAGAGACCCAGTACTTC
>TRBD1|TRBV5-4|.|TRBJ2-6
CASRRTGSGANVLTF
TGTGCCAGCAGGCGGACAGGTAGTGGGGCCAACGTCCTGACTTTC
>.|TRBV7-2|few|TRBJ2-1
CASSPQGTYNEQFF
TGTGCCAGCTCCCCCCAGGGGACCTACAATGAGCAGTTCTTC